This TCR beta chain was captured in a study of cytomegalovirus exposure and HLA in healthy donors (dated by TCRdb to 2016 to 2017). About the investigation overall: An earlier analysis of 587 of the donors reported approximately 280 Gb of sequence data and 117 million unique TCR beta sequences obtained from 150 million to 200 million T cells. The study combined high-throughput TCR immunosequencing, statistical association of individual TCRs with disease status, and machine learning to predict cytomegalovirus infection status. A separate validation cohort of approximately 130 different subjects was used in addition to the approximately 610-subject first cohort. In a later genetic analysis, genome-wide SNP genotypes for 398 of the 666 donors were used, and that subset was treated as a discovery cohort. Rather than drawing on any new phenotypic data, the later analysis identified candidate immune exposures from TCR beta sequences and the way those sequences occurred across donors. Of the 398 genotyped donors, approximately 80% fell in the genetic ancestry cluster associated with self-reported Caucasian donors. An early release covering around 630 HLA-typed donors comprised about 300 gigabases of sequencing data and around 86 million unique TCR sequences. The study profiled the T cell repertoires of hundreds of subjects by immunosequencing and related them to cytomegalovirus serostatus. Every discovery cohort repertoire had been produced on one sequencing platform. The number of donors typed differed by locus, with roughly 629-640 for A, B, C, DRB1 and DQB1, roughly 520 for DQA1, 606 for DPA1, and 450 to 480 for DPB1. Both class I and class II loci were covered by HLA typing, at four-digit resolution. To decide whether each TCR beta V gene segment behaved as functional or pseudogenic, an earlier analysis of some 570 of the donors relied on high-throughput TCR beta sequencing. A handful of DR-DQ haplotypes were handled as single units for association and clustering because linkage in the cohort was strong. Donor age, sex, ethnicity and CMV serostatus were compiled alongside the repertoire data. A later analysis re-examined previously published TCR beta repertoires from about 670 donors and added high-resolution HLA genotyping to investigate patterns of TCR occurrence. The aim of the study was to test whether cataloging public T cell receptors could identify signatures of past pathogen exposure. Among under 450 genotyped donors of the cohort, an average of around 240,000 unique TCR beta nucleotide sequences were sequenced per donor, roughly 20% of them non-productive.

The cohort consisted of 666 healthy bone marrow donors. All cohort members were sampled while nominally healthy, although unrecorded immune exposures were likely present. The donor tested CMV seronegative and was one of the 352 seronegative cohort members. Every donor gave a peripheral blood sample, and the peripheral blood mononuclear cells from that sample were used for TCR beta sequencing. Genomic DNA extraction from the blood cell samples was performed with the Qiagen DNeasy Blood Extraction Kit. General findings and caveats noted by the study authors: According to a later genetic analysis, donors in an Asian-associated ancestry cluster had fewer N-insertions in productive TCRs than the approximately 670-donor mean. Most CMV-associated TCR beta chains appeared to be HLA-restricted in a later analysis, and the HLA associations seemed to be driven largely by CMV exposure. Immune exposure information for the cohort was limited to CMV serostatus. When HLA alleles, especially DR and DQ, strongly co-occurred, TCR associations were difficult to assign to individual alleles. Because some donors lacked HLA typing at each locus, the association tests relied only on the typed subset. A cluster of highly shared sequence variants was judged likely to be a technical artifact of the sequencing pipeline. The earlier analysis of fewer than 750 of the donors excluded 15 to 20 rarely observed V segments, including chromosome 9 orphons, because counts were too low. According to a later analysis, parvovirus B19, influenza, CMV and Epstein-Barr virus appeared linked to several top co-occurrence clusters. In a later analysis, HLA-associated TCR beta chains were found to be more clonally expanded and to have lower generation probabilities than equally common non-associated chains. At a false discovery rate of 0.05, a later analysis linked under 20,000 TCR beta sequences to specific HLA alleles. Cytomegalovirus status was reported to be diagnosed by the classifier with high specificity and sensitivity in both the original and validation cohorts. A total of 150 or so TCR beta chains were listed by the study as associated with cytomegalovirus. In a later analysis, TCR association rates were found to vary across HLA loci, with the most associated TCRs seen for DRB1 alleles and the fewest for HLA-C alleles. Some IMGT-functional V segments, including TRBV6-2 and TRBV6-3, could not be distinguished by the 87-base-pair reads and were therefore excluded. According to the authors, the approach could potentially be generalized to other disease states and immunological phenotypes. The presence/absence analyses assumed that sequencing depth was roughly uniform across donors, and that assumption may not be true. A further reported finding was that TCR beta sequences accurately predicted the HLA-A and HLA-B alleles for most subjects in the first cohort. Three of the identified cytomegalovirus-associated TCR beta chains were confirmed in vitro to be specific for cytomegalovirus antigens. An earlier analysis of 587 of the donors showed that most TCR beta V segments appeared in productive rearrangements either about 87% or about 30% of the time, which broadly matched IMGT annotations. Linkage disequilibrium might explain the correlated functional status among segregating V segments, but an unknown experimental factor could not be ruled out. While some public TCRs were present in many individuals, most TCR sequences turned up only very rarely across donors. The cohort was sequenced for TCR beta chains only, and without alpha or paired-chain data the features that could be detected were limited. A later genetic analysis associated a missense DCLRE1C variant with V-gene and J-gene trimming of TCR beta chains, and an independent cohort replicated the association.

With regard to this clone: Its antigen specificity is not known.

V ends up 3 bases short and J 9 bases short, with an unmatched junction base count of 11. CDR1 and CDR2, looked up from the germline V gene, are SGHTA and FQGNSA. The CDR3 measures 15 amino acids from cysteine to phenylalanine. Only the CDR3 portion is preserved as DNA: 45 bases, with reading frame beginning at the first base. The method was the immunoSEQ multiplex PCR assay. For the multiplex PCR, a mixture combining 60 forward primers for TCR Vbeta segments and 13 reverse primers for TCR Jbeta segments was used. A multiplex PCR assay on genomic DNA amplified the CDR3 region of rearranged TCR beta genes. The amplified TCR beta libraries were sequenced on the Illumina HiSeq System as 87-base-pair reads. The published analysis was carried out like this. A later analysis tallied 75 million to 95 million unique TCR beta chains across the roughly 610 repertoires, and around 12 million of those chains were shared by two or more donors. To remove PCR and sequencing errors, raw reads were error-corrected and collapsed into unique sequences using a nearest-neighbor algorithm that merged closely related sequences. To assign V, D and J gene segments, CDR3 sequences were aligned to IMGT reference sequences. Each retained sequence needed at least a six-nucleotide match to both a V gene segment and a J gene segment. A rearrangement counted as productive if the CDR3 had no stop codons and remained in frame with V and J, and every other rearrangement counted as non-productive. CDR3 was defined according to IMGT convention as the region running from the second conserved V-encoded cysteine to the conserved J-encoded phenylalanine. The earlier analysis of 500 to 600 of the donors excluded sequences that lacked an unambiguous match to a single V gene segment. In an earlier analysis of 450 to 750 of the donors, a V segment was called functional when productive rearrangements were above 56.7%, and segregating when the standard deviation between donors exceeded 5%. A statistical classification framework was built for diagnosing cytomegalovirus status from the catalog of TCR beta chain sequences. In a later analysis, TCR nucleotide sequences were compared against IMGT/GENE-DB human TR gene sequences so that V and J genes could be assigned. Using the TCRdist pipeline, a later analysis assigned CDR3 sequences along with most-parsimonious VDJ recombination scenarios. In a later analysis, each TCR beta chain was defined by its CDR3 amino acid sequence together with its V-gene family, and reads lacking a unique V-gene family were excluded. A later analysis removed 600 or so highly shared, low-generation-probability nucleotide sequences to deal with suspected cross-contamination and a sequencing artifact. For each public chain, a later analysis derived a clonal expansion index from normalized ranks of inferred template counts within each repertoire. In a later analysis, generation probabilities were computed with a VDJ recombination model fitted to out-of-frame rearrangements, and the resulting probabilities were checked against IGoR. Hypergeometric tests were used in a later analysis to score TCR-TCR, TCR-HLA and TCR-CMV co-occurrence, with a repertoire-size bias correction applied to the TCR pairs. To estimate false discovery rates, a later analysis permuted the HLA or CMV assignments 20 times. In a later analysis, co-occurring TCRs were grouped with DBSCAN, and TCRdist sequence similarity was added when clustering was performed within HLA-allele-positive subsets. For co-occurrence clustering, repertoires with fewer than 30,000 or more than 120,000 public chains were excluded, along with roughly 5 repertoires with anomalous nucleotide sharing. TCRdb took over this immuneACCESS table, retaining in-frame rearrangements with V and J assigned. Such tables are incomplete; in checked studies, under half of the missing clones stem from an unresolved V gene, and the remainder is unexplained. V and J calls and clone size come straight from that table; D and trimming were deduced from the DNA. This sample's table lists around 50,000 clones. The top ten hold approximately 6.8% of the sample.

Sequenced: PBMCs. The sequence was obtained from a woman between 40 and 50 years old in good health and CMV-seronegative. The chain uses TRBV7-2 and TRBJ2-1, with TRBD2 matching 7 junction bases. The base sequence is TGTGCCAGCAGCTTCGGCCGACTAGCATCCCTTGAGCAGTTCTTC. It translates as CASSFGRLASLEQFF.